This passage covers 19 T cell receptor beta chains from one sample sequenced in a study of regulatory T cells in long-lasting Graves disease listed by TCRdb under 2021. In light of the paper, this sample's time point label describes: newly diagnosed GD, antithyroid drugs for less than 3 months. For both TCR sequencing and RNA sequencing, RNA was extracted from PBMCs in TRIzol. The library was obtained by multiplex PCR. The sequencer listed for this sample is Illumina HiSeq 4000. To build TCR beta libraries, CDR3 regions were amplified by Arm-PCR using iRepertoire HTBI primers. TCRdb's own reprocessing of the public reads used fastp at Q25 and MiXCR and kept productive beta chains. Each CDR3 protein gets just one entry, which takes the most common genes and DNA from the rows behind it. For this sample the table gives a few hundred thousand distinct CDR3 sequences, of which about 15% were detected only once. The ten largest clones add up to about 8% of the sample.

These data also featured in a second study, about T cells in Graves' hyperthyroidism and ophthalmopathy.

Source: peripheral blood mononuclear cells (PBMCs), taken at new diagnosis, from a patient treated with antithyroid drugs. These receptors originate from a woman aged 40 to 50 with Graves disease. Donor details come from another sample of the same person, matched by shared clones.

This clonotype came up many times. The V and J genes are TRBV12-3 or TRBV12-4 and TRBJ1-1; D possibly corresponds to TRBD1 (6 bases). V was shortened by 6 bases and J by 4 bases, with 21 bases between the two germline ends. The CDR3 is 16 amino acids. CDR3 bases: TGTGCCAGCAGCCCGCCCCGGGGGCAAGGAGTCACTGAAGCTTTCTTT. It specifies CASSPPRGQGVTEAFF.

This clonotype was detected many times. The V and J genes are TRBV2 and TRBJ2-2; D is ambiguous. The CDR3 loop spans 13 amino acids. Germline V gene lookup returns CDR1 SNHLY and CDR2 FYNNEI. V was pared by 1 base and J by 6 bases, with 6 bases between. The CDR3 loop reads CASSEEAAGELFF. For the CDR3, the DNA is TGTGCCAGCAGTGAAGAGGCGGCCGGGGAGCTGTTTTTT.

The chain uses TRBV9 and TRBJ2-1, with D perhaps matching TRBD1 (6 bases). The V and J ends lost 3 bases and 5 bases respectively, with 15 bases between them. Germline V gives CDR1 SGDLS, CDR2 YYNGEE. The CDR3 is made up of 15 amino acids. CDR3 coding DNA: TGTGCCAGCAGCGAGGTCCCCACAGGGAACAATGAGCAGTTCTTC. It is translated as CASSEVPTGNNEQFF.

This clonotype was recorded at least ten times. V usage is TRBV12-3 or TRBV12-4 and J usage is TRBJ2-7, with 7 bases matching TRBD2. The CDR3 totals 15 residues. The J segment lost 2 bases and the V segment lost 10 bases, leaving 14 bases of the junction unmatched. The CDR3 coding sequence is TGTGCCACCGGGGCGGGAGAGAGTAGCGCCTACGAGCAGTACTTC. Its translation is CATGAGESSAYEQYF.

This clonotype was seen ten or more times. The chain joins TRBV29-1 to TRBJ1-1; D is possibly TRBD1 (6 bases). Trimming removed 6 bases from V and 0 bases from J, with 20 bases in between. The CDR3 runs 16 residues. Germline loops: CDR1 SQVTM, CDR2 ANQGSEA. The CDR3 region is CSVKITGTSMNTEAFF. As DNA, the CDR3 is TGCAGCGTAAAGATTACAGGGACATCCATGAACACTGAAGCTTTCTTT.

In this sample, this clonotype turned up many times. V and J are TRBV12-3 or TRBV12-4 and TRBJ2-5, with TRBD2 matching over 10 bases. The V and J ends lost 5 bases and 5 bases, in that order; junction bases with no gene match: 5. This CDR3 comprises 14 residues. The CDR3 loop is CASSVPGLAETQYF. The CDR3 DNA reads TGTGCCAGCAGTGTACCGGGACTAGCGGAGACCCAGTACTTC.

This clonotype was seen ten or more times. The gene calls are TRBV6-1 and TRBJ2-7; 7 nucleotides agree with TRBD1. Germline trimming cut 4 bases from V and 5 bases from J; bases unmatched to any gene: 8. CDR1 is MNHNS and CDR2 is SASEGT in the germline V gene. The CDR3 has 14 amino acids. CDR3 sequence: CASSVRQGVHEQYF. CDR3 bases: TGTGCCAGCAGTGTGCGGCAGGGGGTTCACGAGCAGTACTTC.

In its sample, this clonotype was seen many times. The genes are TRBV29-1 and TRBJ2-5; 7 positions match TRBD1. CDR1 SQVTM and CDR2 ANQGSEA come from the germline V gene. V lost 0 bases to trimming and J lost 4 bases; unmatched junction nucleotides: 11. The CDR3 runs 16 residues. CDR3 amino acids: CSVEDRDSKLIETQYF. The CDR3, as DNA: TGCAGCGTTGAAGATAGGGACAGCAAACTTATAGAGACCCAGTACTTC.

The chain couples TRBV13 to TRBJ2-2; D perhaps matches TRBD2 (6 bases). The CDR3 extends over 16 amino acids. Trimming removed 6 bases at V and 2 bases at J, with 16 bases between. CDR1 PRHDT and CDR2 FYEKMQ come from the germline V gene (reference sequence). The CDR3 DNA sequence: TGTGCCAGCAGAGACACGGGAGAGAGAAACACCGGGGAGCTGTTTTTT. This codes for CASRDTGERNTGELFF.

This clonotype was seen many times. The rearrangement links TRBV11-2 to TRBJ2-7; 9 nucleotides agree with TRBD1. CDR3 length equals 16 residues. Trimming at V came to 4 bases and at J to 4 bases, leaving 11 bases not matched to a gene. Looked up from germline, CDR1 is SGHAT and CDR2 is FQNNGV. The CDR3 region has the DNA TGTGCCAGCAGCTCGAGGCAGGGGACAGGGCCGTACGAGCAGTACTTC. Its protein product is CASSSRQGTGPYEQYF.

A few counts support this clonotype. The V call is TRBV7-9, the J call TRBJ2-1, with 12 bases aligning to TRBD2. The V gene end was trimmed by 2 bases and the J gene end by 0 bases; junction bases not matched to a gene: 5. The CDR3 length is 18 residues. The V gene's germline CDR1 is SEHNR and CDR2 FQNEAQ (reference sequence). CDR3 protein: CASSLSGTSGSSYNEQFF. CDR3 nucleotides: TGTGCCAGCAGCTTATCCGGGACTAGCGGGTCCTCCTACAATGAGCAGTTCTTC.

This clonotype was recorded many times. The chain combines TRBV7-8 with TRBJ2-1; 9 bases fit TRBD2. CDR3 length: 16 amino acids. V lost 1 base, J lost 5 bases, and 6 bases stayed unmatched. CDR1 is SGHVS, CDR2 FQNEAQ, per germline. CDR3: CASSLVASGTDNEQFF. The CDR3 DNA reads TGTGCCAGCAGCTTAGTGGCTAGCGGGACGGACAATGAGCAGTTCTTC.

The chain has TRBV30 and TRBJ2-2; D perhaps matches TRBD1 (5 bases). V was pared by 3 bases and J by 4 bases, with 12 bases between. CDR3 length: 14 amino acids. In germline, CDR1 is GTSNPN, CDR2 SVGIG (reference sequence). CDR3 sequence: CAWRPDKPTGELFF. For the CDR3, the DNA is TGTGCCTGGAGACCGGACAAACCCACCGGGGAGCTGTTTTTT.

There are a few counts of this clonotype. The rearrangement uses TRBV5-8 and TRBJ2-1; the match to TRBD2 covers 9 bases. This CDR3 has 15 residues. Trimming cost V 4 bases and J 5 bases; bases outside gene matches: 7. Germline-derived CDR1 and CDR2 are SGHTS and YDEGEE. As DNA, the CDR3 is TGTGCCAGCAGCAGCGCAGCGGGAGGACACAATGAGCAGTTCTTC. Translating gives CASSSAAGGHNEQFF.

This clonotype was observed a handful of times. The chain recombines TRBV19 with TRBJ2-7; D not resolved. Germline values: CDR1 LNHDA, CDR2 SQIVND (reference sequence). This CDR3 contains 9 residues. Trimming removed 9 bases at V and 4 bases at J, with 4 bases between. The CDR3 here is CARDYEQYF. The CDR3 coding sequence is TGTGCCAGAGATTACGAGCAGTACTTC.

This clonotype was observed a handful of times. The CDR3: CASSPQGAGVEYEQYF. CDR3 DNA: TGTGCCAGCAGCCCCCAGGGGGCGGGAGTGGAATACGAGCAGTACTTC. The chain is built from TRBV7-8 and TRBJ2-7, with D maybe TRBD1 (8 bases). The CDR3 extends over 16 amino acids. V lost 5 bases, J lost 4 bases, and 21 bases lay in between. Germline V lookup: CDR1 SGHVS, CDR2 FQNEAQ.

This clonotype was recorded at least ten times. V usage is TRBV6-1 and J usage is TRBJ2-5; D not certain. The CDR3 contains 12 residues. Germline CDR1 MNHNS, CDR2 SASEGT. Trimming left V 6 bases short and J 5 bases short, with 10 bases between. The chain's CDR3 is CASSPTWETQYF. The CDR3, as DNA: TGTGCCAGCAGCCCCACATGGGAGACCCAGTACTTC.

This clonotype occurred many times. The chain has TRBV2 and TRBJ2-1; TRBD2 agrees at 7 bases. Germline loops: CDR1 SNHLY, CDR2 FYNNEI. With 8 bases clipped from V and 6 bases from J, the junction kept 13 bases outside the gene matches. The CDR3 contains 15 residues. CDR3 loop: CASAPGAGVLNEQFF. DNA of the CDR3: TGTGCCAGCGCCCCCGGGGCGGGAGTTCTCAATGAGCAGTTCTTC.

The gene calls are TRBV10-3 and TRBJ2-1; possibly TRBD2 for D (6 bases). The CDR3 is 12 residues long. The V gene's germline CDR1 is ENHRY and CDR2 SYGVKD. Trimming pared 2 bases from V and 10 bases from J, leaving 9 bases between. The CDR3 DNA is TGTGCCATCAGTGAGGGAGGGAGGGAGCAGTTCTTC. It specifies CAISEGGREQFF.